The 21 T cell receptor beta chains reported below all come from one sample, sequenced in a study of blood T cell repertoires in COVID-19. TCRdb keeps only in-frame clones here, not all; method: immunoSEQ multiplex PCR. The sample holds 270,000 or so clones; approximately 80% are singletons and the top ten take around 3%. The sequencing input was peripheral blood. Receptors were obtained from a woman aged 55-75 years with active or convalescent COVID-19.

The DNA for the CDR3 is TGTGCCAGCAGTTACTCGAGCAGGGTAAACACCGGGGAGCTGTTTTTT. Translation: CASSYSSRVNTGELFF. The J gene is TRBJ2-2, the V gene TRBV6-6; D is perhaps TRBD1 (5 bases). The V gene's germline CDR1 is MNHNY and CDR2 SVGAGI (reference sequence). Between the trimmed V and J ends, which lost 0 bases and 2 bases, there was a span of 10 bases. The CDR3 consists of 16 residues.

This sequence joins TRBV5-1 and TRBJ2-4; D call uncertain. V dropped 0 bases and J dropped 8 bases, with 18 bases sitting between them. The CDR3 covers 16 residues. Germline CDR1 and CDR2: SGHRS and YFSETQ. The CDR3 DNA sequence: TGCGCCAGCAGCTTGGTAGGAGTTTACCAAAAGGACATTCAGTACTTC. Protein: CASSLVGVYQKDIQYF. Variable domain in full (rest from reference TRBV5-1 and TRBJ2-4): KAGVTQTPRYLIKTRGQQVTLSCSPISGHRSVSWYQQTPGQGLQFLFEYFSETQRNKGNFPGRFSGRQFSNSRSEMNVSTLELGDSALYLCASSLVGVYQKDIQYFGAGTRLSVL.

The chain has TRBV30 and TRBJ1-4; no clear D gene. In germline, CDR1 is GTSNPN, CDR2 SVGIG (reference sequence). The V and J ends lost 1 base and 4 bases respectively, with 13 bases between them. The CDR3 runs to 15 residues. This chain's CDR3 is CAWSAYGEGNEKLFF. The CDR3 region has the DNA TGTGCCTGGAGTGCTTACGGAGAGGGTAATGAAAAACTGTTTTTT.

The chain recombines TRBV7-8 with TRBJ1-1, with unresolved D. The V and J ends lost 1 base and 0 bases respectively, with 6 bases between them. This CDR3 is built from 14 residues. Germline V gene sequence: CDR1 SGHVS, CDR2 FQNEAQ. The CDR3 DNA sequence: TGTGCCAGCAGCTTAGGTCCGTTGAACACTGAAGCTTTCTTT. Translation: CASSLGPLNTEAFF.

Details on this clone: The junction does not match germline at one end; this may be a read error. CDR3 sequence reads: CASSHRDSSHEQYF. Here the CDR3 DNA reads TGTGCCAGCAGCCACCGGGACAGCTCCCACGAGCAGTACTTC. The chain links TRBV3-1 (or the pseudogene TRBV3-2) to TRBJ2-7; 7 nucleotides line up with TRBD1. This CDR3 is 14 amino acids long. Germline values: CDR1 LGHDT, CDR2 YNNKEL (reference sequence).

This chain links TRBV21-1 with TRBJ2-3; TRBD1, the table's D call, lacks a check against the DNA. TRBV21-1 counts as a pseudogene. The CDR3 is 20 amino acids. The DNA for the CDR3 is TGTGCCAGCCAGGGGGCCGACGAGGCGGGGGAAAAAATGAGCACAGATACGCAGTATTTT. Encoded protein: CASQGADEAGEKMSTDTQYF.

V is TRBV6-2 or TRBV6-3 and J is TRBJ1-1; a weak D match, TRBD1 (6 bases). From germline, CDR1 is MNHEY and CDR2 SVGEGT. The CDR3 covers 15 residues. V dropped 6 bases and J dropped 4 bases, with 18 bases sitting between them. The CDR3 spells CASSLIQGLGTEAFF. CDR3 sequence (DNA): TGTGCCAGCAGCCTCATTCAGGGGCTGGGCACTGAAGCTTTCTTT.

The chain employs TRBV7-2 and TRBJ2-5, with 7 bases matching TRBD2. This CDR3 region has 17 residues. The V gene end was trimmed by 0 bases and the J gene end by 7 bases; junction bases not matched to a gene: 14. CDR1 SGHTA and CDR2 FQGNSA come from the germline V gene. Written as DNA, the CDR3 is TGTGCCAGCAGCTTAGCAGGCAGGGTTGGGGGGGTAAGGACCCAGTACTTC. It specifies CASSLAGRVGGVRTQYF.

The DNA for the CDR3 is TGTGCCACCAGCAGAGAAGGGACAGGGTTCACTGAGCAGTTCTTC. It encodes CATSREGTGFTEQFF. V and J are TRBV15 and TRBJ2-1, with 9 bases aligning to TRBD1. Germline V gene data show CDR1 as LNHNV and CDR2 as YYDKDF (reference sequence). V trimming: 0 bases; J trimming: 9 bases; junction bases outside the gene matches: 6. The CDR3 is 15 amino acids.

This chain joins TRBV5-1 and TRBJ1-1, with a possible D match to TRBD1 (5 bases). Per the germline V gene, CDR1 is SGHRS and CDR2 is YFSETQ. V lost 6 bases and J 0 bases, leaving 12 bases between the germline ends. The CDR3 has 14 amino acids. The DNA for the CDR3 is TGCGCCAGCACGTCAGGGTCCCTGAACACTGAAGCTTTCTTT. Its protein product is CASTSGSLNTEAFF. Variable domain in full (rest from reference TRBV5-1 and TRBJ1-1): KAGVTQTPRYLIKTRGQQVTLSCSPISGHRSVSWYQQTPGQGLQFLFEYFSETQRNKGNFPGRFSGRQFSNSRSEMNVSTLELGDSALYLCASTSGSLNTEAFFGQGTRLTVV.

V gene TRBV9 combines with J gene TRBJ1-2, with TRBD1 matching 7 bases. V was pared by 0 bases and J by 8 bases, with 7 bases of the junction left unmatched. There are 14 residues in the CDR3. Germline CDR1 reads SGDLS; CDR2 reads YYNGEE. The CDR3 sequence: CASSVGTGVGGYTF. DNA for the CDR3: TGTGCCAGCAGCGTAGGAACAGGGGTGGGAGGCTACACCTTC.

The chain employs TRBV19 and TRBJ1-3, with 8 bases aligning to TRBD1. CDR1 is LNHDA, CDR2 SQIVND, per germline (reference sequence). The V and J ends lost 7 bases and 5 bases, in that order; junction bases with no gene match: 4. The CDR3 length is 13 residues. In DNA, the CDR3 is TGTGCCAGTAAGGACAGGGACCGAAACACCATATATTTT. Protein product: CASKDRDRNTIYF.

The chain has TRBV10-3 and TRBJ2-2; 9 nucleotides agree with TRBD1. The V and J ends lost 6 bases and 1 base, in that order; junction bases with no gene match: 6. The CDR3 covers 16 residues. The germline V gene has CDR1 ENHRY and CDR2 SYGVKD. The CDR3 spells CAISDETGGNTGELFF. CDR3 DNA: TGTGCCATCAGCGACGAGACAGGGGGGAACACCGGGGAGCTGTTTTTT.

The chain carries TRBV6-5 and TRBJ1-4; 9 nucleotides match TRBD1. In germline, CDR1 is MNHEY, CDR2 SVGAGI. This CDR3 region has 14 residues. V was pared by 5 bases and J by 8 bases, with 6 bases of the junction left unmatched. This CDR3 reads CASSQDRGDEKLFF. The DNA for the CDR3 is TGTGCCAGCAGTCAGGACAGGGGAGACGAAAAACTGTTTTTT.

This clone was detected only a few times. The chain recombines TRBV19 with TRBJ2-5; possibly TRBD2 for D (7 bases). The V end was cut by 6 bases, the J end by 2 bases, with 16 bases between. CDR3 length: 15 residues. From germline, CDR1 is LNHDA and CDR2 SQIVND (reference sequence). In nucleotides, the CDR3 is TGTGCCAGTAGACGGGGGGCTTCATCGCAAGAGACCCAGTACTTC. This gives the protein CASRRGASSQETQYF.

The rearrangement joins TRBV28 to TRBJ1-5, with 7 bases identical to TRBD1. Germline V gene sequence: CDR1 MDHEN, CDR2 SYDVKM. The J segment lost 0 bases and the V segment lost 3 bases, leaving 2 bases of the junction unmatched. This CDR3 is built from 15 residues. As DNA, the CDR3 is TGTGCCAGCAGTTTCCAGGGGGATAGCAATCAGCCCCAGCATTTT. It translates to CASSFQGDSNQPQHF.

The rearrangement uses TRBV5-1 and TRBJ2-1, with D possibly TRBD2 on 5 matching bases. Germline assignment: CDR1 SGHRS and CDR2 YFSETQ. Trimming took 4 bases from V and 8 from J, leaving 16 bases between them. The CDR3 has 14 residues. For the CDR3, the DNA is TGCGCCAGCAGCCCGGCTCTAGCCGGCGATGAGCAGTTCTTC. The encoded protein is CASSPALAGDEQFF. Looking up the rest from reference TRBV5-1 and TRBJ2-1 gives the full variable domain: KAGVTQTPRYLIKTRGQQVTLSCSPISGHRSVSWYQQTPGQGLQFLFEYFSETQRNKGNFPGRFSGRQFSNSRSEMNVSTLELGDSALYLCASSPALAGDEQFFGPGTRLTVL.

This rearrangement joins TRBV11-2 to TRBJ1-1; D perhaps matches TRBD1 (6 bases). The V gene lost 5 bases and the J gene lost 4 bases, with 14 bases spanning the gap. The length of the CDR3 is 14 residues. Germline-derived CDR1 and CDR2 are SGHAT and FQNNGV. CDR3 sequence (DNA): TGTGCCAGCAGCCTAGGGGGGGGAGGCACTGAAGCTTTCTTT. Translation gives CASSLGGGGTEAFF.

This chain joins TRBV6-1 and TRBJ1-4; the match to TRBD1 covers 11 bases. Germline CDR1 reads MNHNS; CDR2 reads SASEGT. The CDR3 is made up of 17 amino acids. Losses at the gene ends were 1 base for V and 7 bases for J; bases not matched to a gene: 8. The CDR3 nucleotides are TGTGCCAGCAGTGAAGTGGACAGGGGGCTTGTGGCTGAAAAACTGTTTTTT. Its protein product is CASSEVDRGLVAEKLFF.

For the CDR3, the DNA is TGTGCCTCTGTCCGCCGGACTAGCTTAACCGGGGAGCTGTTTTTT. Protein product: CASVRRTSLTGELFF. The rearrangement joins TRBV30 to TRBJ2-2, with TRBD2 identical over 8 bases. The germline V gene encodes CDR1 GTSNPN and CDR2 SVGIG (reference sequence). The CDR3 is 15 amino acids. The V and J ends lost 7 bases and 5 bases, in that order; junction bases with no gene match: 12.

The chain joins TRBV3-1 (or the pseudogene TRBV3-2) to TRBJ1-3, with 7 nucleotides matching TRBD1. Germline values: CDR1 LGHDT, CDR2 YNNKEL (reference sequence). V lost 4 bases and J lost 4; bases outside the gene matches: 4. This CDR3 has 14 residues. The CDR3 nucleotides read TGTGCCAGCAGCCCCACAGGGGACGGAAACACCATATATTTT. This sequence encodes CASSPTGDGNTIYF.